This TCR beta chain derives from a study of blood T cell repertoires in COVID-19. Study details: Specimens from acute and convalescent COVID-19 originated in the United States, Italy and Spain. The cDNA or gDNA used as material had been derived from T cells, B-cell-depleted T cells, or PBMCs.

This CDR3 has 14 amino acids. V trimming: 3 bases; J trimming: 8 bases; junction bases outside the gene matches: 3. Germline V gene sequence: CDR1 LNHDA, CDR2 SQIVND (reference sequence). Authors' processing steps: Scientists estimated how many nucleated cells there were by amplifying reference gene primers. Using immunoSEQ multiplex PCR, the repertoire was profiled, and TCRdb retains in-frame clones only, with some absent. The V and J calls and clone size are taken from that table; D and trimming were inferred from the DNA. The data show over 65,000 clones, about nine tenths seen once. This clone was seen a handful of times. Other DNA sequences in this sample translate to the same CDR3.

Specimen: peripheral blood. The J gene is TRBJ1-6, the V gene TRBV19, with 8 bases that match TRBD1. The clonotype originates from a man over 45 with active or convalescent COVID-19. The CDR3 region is CASSIRGPDSPLHF. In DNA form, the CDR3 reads TGTGCCAGTAGTATCAGGGGGCCAGATTCACCCCTCCACTTT.